This is a list of T cell receptor beta chains from one sample in a study of shared clonotypes between healthy human individuals. Assay: immunoSEQ multiplex PCR; the TCRdb copy retains only in-frame clones and omits some. The repertoire holds approximately 1.5 million clones, with about 98% as singletons. The sample comprised naive CD4+ T cells sorted from blood. Receptor source: a man aged 25-40 years in good health. CDR3s include the opening cysteine and the closing phenylalanine or tryptophan. Each record gives: J gene, D gene, clone size, V gene, CDR3 DNA, CDR3 protein. The D gene is left open where the match is weak. Not all rows give a size; the values are once, few, many and, for expanded clones, a class.

>TRBJ2-1|.|.|TRBV15
TGTGCCACCAGCAGAAGTGAAATAGGCAATGAGCAGTTCTTC
CATSRSEIGNEQFF
>TRBJ2-1|TRBD2|.|TRBV27
TGTGCCAGCAGTCCAGGACTAGCGGTCTACAATGAGCAGTTCTTC
CASSPGLAVYNEQFF
>TRBJ1-2|.|.|TRBV6-5
TGTGCCAGCAGACGAGACGACTATGGCTACACCTTC
CASRRDDYGYTF
>TRBJ2-1|.|.|TRBV29-1
TGCAGCGGCGGACAGAGCTCCTACAATGAGCAGTTCTTC
CSGGQSSYNEQFF
>TRBJ1-1|.|.|TRBV5-1
TGCGCCAGCAGCATGCTCCCCCAGGAGAACACTGAAGCTTTCTTT
CASSMLPQENTEAFF
>TRBJ1-1|.|.|TRBV18
TGTGCCAGCTCACCCCACAGGGAATGGAACACTGAAGCTTTCTTT
CASSPHREWNTEAFF
>TRBJ1-2|.|once|TRBV11-3
TGTGCCAGCAGCAATTGGAACGTTGGGAGAAGCCTAAACTATGGCTACACCTTC
CASSNWNVGRSLNYGYTF
>TRBJ2-6|.|.|TRBV19
TGTGCCAGTAGTATTTGGGGGACTGGGGCCAACGTCCTGACTTTC
CASSIWGTGANVLTF
>TRBJ2-1|.|.|TRBV15
TGTGCCACCAGCAGAGATGCTAGGGGGGAGTACAATGAGCAGTTCTTC
CATSRDARGEYNEQFF
>TRBJ1-4|.|.|TRBV9
TGTGCCAGCAGCGTGGGGGGCGCGGGAACTAATGAAAAACTGTTTTTT
CASSVGGAGTNEKLFF
>TRBJ2-5|TRBD1|.|TRBV7-2
TGTGCCAGCAGCCCAGGGGGCCAAGAGACCCAGTACTTC
CASSPGGQETQYF
>TRBJ2-7|TRBD2|.|TRBV6-6
TGTGCCAGCAGTACTCCGGGGGGGACCTACGAGCAGTACTTC
CASSTPGGTYEQYF
>TRBJ1-5|.|.|TRBV28
TGTGCCAGCAGCCTAACCGGCGAGGGAAATCAGCCCCAGCATTTT
CASSLTGEGNQPQHF
>TRBJ2-1|TRBD1|.|TRBV7-2
TGTGCCAGCAGCGCAACGGACAGGGGATACAATGAGCAGTTCTTC
CASSATDRGYNEQFF
>TRBJ2-1|.|.|TRBV30
TGTGCCTGGAGTGTACTCGGGACCATCACGATCTTC
CAWSVLGTITIF
>TRBJ2-7|TRBD2|.|TRBV7-8
TGTGCCAGCAGCTGGACTAGCGACACTTACGAGCAGTACTTC
CASSWTSDTYEQYF
>TRBJ2-5|TRBD1|.|TRBV28
TGTGCCAGCAGGCAACCCACAGGGGGCACGGGAGAGACCCAGTACTTC
CASRQPTGGTGETQYF
>TRBJ2-5|TRBD2|.|TRBV5-1
TGCGCCAGCAGCAAGACAGCACTAGCGGAACACCAAGAGACCCAGTACTTC
CASSKTALAEHQETQYF
>TRBJ2-7|.|.|TRBV23-1
TGCGCCAGCAGTCAAGGACGGCAGTACTTC
CASSQGRQYF
>TRBJ2-7|.|.|TRBV5-6
TGTGCCAGCAGCCGGGGGCTTAAAACCTACGAGCAGTACTTC
CASSRGLKTYEQYF
>TRBJ2-5|TRBD2|.|TRBV27
TGTGCCAGCAGCCCGGGACTAGCGACACAAGAGACCCAGTACTTC
CASSPGLATQETQYF
>TRBJ2-2|.|.|TRBV10-2
TGCGCCAGCAGAGACAGGTCCACCGGGGAGCTGTTTTTT
CASRDRSTGELFF
>TRBJ2-5|.|once|TRBV2
TGTGCCAGCACCGAAGGTGATCTACCCAATGAAACCCAGTACTTC
CASTEGDLPNETQYF
>TRBJ2-7|TRBD1|.|TRBV10-2
TGCGCCAGCAGTGTCAACATTGGGACAGGGGGAAAGGACGAGCAGTACTTC
CASSVNIGTGGKDEQYF
>TRBJ1-2|TRBD1|.|TRBV7-2
TGTGCCAGCAGCTTAGACTGGACAGGGGTTGGCTACACCTTC
CASSLDWTGVGYTF
>TRBJ2-5|TRBD2|.|TRBV5-4
TGTGCCAGCAGCGTCAGCGGGAGGGCCACGGAGACCCAGTACTTC
CASSVSGRATETQYF
>TRBJ2-1|TRBD1|.|TRBV7-9
TGTGCCAGCAGCTTGAGGGACAGGGGTCACAATGAGCAGTTCTTC
CASSLRDRGHNEQFF
>TRBJ1-2|.|.|TRBV28
TGTGCCAGCAGTGCAGACGACTCGGCGAGGGGCTACACCTTC
CASSADDSARGYTF
>TRBJ2-2|TRBD1|.|TRBV6-6
TGTGCCAGCAGTCCACAGGGGGGTTCCGGGGAGCTGTTTTTT
CASSPQGGSGELFF
>TRBJ1-1|TRBD1|.|TRBV27
TGTGCCAGCAGTTATTTCCGGGACAGGAGGATTGGAACTGAAGCTTTCTTT
CASSYFRDRRIGTEAFF
>TRBJ2-7|TRBD1|.|TRBV27
TGTGCCAGCAGCCGGGACAGGGCACCCTACGAGCAGTACTTC
CASSRDRAPYEQYF
>TRBJ2-6|.|.|TRBV27
TGTGCCAGCAGTTACAGCCTTTTAAGCTCTGGGGCCAACGTCCTGACTTTC
CASSYSLLSSGANVLTF
>TRBJ2-7|TRBD2|.|TRBV7-9
TGTGCCAGCAGCCCCCCGGCCGGGAGGGCCTACGAGCAGTACTTC
CASSPPAGRAYEQYF